The 9 T cell receptor beta chains below come from one sample, sequenced in a study of regulatory T cells in long-lasting Graves disease. Arm-PCR with iRepertoire HTBI primers amplified the CDR3 regions for these TCR beta libraries. TCRdb called the multiplex PCR reads again in MiXCR, with one record for every CDR3 protein. The sample consists of hundreds of thousands of distinct CDR3 sequences, 16% of them appearing once. Sample time point: newly diagnosed GD, antithyroid drugs for less than 3 months. Preparation of the TCR library used RNA extracted from PBMCs. These data were also reused for a study on T cells in Graves' hyperthyroidism and ophthalmopathy.

The specimen comprised peripheral blood mononuclear cells (PBMCs), sampled at new diagnosis, from a patient treated with antithyroid drugs. These receptors were taken from a woman aged 25 to 39 with Graves disease.

This clonotype was seen only a few times. The chain has TRBV7-9 and TRBJ1-4, with D perhaps matching TRBD1 (6 bases). This CDR3 is built from 15 residues. Trimming removed 5 bases from V and 3 bases from J, with 13 bases in between. Germline V CDR1 and CDR2: SEHNR, FQNEAQ (reference sequence). The CDR3 loop reads CASSGAGHPNEKLFF. In DNA, the CDR3 is TGTGCCAGCAGCGGCGCGGGACATCCTAATGAAAAACTGTTTTTT. Looking up the rest from reference TRBV7-9 and TRBJ1-4 gives the full variable domain: DTGVSQNPRHKITKRGQNVTFRCDPISEHNRLYWYRQTLGQGPEFLTYFQNEAQLEKSRLLSDRFSAERPKGSFSTLEIQRTEQGDSAMYLCASSGAGHPNEKLFFGSGTQLSVL.

The chain couples TRBV20-1 to TRBJ2-1; 14 positions match TRBD2. Germline V gene data show CDR1 as DFQATT and CDR2 as SNEGSKA (reference sequence). The CDR3 length is 15 residues. Trimming cost V 5 bases and J 11 bases; bases outside gene matches: 11. CDR3 region: CSAPITGLAGGQQFF. In nucleotides, the CDR3 is TGCAGTGCTCCTATCACTGGACTAGCGGGAGGACAGCAGTTCTTC.

The J gene is TRBJ2-2, the V gene TRBV4-1, with a tentative D call TRBD2 (5 bases). Per the germline V gene, CDR1 is MGHRA and CDR2 is YSYEKL. Trimming cost V 4 bases and J 2 bases, with 20 bases left between them. The CDR3 contains 18 residues. This CDR3 reads CASSPGGSLPANTGELFF. CDR3 bases: TGCGCCAGCAGCCCAGGTGGGAGTCTGCCCGCTAACACCGGGGAGCTGTTTTTT.

This clonotype was observed at least ten times. The gene calls are TRBV12-3 or TRBV12-4 and TRBJ1-1, with D uncertain. CDR3 length equals 15 residues. Trimming took 5 bases from V and 4 from J, leaving 17 bases between them. The CDR3 bases are TGTGCCAGCAGTCTTAGTCCGGACCGGGGCACTGAAGCTTTCTTT. This gives the protein CASSLSPDRGTEAFF.

V and J are TRBV5-1 and TRBJ2-1; 7 nucleotides match TRBD2. After removal of 4 bases from V and 3 bases from J, the junction contained 13 bases not matched to a gene. Germline V lookup: CDR1 SGHRS, CDR2 YFSETQ. The CDR3 is 17 residues long. The CDR3 protein is CASSQKTVGLGYNEQFF. Here the CDR3 DNA reads TGCGCCAGCAGCCAGAAAACCGTAGGACTAGGCTACAATGAGCAGTTCTTC.

This clonotype has a handful of counts. V gene TRBV7-9 combines with J gene TRBJ2-7; TRBD2 is a possible D gene (7 bases). The CDR3 contains 17 residues. The V gene lost 1 base and the J gene lost 2 bases, with 18 bases spanning the gap. Germline-derived CDR1 and CDR2 are SEHNR and FQNEAQ (reference sequence). CDR3 sequence: CASSLVGGGINTYEQYF. CDR3 coding DNA: TGTGCCAGCAGCTTAGTAGGGGGGGGCATAAATACCTACGAGCAGTACTTC.

This rearrangement joins TRBV27 to TRBJ2-7; the D call may be TRBD1 or TRBD2 (5 bases each). Trimming removed 10 bases at V and 6 bases at J, with 16 bases between. This CDR3 region has 12 residues. Looked up from germline, CDR1 is MNHEY and CDR2 is SMNVEV (reference sequence). This CDR3 reads CATRSEGPEQYF. The CDR3 DNA reads TGTGCCACCCGATCTGAGGGACCCGAGCAGTACTTC.

This clonotype came up many times. The genes are TRBV2 and TRBJ2-1; TRBD1 matches at 8 bases. The V gene's germline CDR1 is SNHLY and CDR2 FYNNEI. The CDR3 extends over 14 amino acids. The V segment lost 8 bases and the J segment 10 bases; nucleotides outside the gene matches: 13. CDR3 in DNA: TGTGCCAGCTTGGGCAGGGGGCTAAGGAGAGAGCAGTTCTTC. Translating gives CASLGRGLRREQFF.

There are many counts of this clonotype. The chain recombines TRBV14 with TRBJ2-1; D possibly corresponds to TRBD2 (5 bases). CDR3 length equals 12 residues. The germline gives CDR1 SGHDN, CDR2 FVKESK. Trimming took 4 bases from V and 11 from J, leaving 12 bases between them. CDR3 sequence: CASSPARDQQFF. CDR3 bases: TGTGCCAGCAGCCCCGCCCGGGATCAGCAGTTCTTC.